This T cell receptor (beta chain) was obtained from a study of blood T cell repertoires in COVID-19. Study overall: T cells, B-cell-depleted T cells, or PBMCs provided the cDNA or gDNA that served as material.

The germline V and J ends were trimmed by 3 bases and 1 base, with 14 bases remaining between them. The CDR3 runs to 15 residues. Germline CDR1 is DFQATT and CDR2 is SNEGSKA (reference sequence). Some clones are missing from TCRdb's copy, which holds only in-frame ones; the method was immunoSEQ multiplex PCR. This sample has 130,000 to 150,000 clones; roughly 80% occur once, and the top ten carry approximately 9%. The source material was peripheral blood. The receptor was derived from a woman of 80 years or more in a cohort sampled during active or convalescent COVID-19. The chain is built from TRBV20-1 and TRBJ2-3, with TRBD2 as a possible D gene (5 bases). The CDR3 bases are TGCAGTGCTAGTCCCCCGAGAGGGCGCACAGATACGCAGTATTTT. Protein product: CSASPPRGRTDTQYF.